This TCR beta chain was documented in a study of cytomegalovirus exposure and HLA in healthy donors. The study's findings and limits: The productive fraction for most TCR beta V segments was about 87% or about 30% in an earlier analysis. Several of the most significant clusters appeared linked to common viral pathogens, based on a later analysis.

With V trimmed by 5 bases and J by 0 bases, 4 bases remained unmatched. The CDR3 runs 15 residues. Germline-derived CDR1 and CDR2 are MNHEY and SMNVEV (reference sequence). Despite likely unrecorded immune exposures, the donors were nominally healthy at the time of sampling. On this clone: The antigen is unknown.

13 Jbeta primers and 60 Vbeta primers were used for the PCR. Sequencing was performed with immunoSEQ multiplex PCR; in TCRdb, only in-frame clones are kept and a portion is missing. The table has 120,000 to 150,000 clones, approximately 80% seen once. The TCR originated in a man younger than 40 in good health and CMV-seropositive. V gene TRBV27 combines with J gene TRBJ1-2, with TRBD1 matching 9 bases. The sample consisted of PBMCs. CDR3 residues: CASSPRQGANYGYTF. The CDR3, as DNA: TGTGCCAGCAGTCCCCGACAGGGGGCTAACTATGGCTACACCTTC.